The rows below give T cell receptor beta chains drawn from one sample of a study of T cell changes during pregnancy in multiple sclerosis. Clones were sequenced by immunoSEQ multiplex PCR, and TCRdb holds only the in-frame ones, with some missing. The sample yields some 38,000 clones, 85% to 95% seen once. The source material was CD4+ T cells from peripheral blood mononuclear cells, sampled after pregnancy. The source is a female donor in good health, enrolled as a control in a pregnancy study. Both conserved end residues are part of each CDR3. Size is stated for part of the rows, as once, few or many counts, or as a class when the clone is expanded.

NA,16,TRBJ1-2,TRBV19,CASSMPVGTGADGYTF
NA,18,TRBJ2-2,TRBV4-3,CASSQAGGSFANTGELFF
NA,16,TRBJ1-5,TRBV27,CASSLTGTGVDQPQHF
NA,13,TRBJ2-2,TRBV5-1,CASSTAGTGELFF
once,11,TRBJ1-4,TRBV6-5,CASSSRGKLFF
NA,15,TRBJ1-6,TRBV9,CASSPQGAGNSPLHF
NA,14,TRBJ1-1,TRBV27,CASGAGQSGTEAFF
NA,18,TRBJ2-1,TRBV7-2,CASSLRFFAGGLEGEQFF
NA,14,TRBJ1-1,TRBV30,CAWSEGGIGTEAFF
NA,14,TRBJ2-1,TRBV5-1,CASSSGTRGNEQFF
NA,14,TRBJ1-2,TRBV5-1,CASSGGGGNYGYTF
once,15,TRBJ2-5,TRBV2,CASSPNRGARVTQYF
NA,16,TRBJ2-1,TRBV6-5,CASSYSPGQPYNEQFF
NA,13,TRBJ1-2,TRBV19,CASSDRGGYGYTF
NA,14,TRBJ2-7,TRBV6-4,CASSDSTRCYEQYF
NA,18,TRBJ2-1,TRBV5-6,CASSLRTSGARPVDEQFF
NA,16,TRBJ1-6,TRBV9,CASSAFRDRVQSPLHF
once,14,TRBJ2-4,TRBV7-2,CASSLEGLIGIQYF
NA,13,TRBJ2-1,TRBV5-1,CASSPEVHNEQFF
NA,15,TRBJ2-3,TRBV6-1,CASSEFKGRTDTQYF
NA,15,TRBJ2-1,TRBV9,CASSGGLGDYNEQFF
once,15,TRBJ1-1,TRBV5-1,CASSKGTAGSTEAFF
once,14,NA,TRBV6-5,CASTSRDWDYEQYF
NA,16,TRBJ1-1,TRBV21-1,CASSKGPGGPDTEAFF
NA,14,TRBJ2-1,TRBV10-3,CAISGSSAGYEQFF
NA,17,TRBJ2-7,TRBV27,CASSPLVGGAYSYEQYF
NA,15,TRBJ1-1,TRBV6-5,CATEGQGTTNTEAFF
once,18,TRBJ1-6,TRBV7-2,CASSLRVQVVSRNSPLHF
NA,14,TRBJ1-1,TRBV2,CASRGNPAGTEAFF
NA,17,TRBJ2-1,TRBV19,CASSAPPSGRYHNEQFF
NA,15,TRBJ2-7,TRBV7-2,CASSLVQGYAGEQYF
NA,18,TRBJ1-2,TRBV7-8,CASSQRRPGGPTNYGYTF
NA,12,TRBJ1-2,TRBV10-1,CASRPHYYGYTF
NA,15,TRBJ2-3,TRBV6-1,CASSASGSSTDTQYF
NA,14,TRBJ2-7,TRBV10-3,CATFSGTESYEQYF
NA,15,TRBJ2-2,TRBV2,CASSDVGLDTGELFF
NA,14,TRBJ2-2,TRBV18,CASSPGQNTGELFF
NA,13,TRBJ2-7,TRBV9,CASSDTSADEQYF
NA,14,TRBJ2-7,TRBV2,CASSEGRAPYEQYF
NA,15,TRBJ2-1,TRBV6-4,CASSTREGGINEQFF
NA,15,TRBJ1-1,TRBV4-1,CASSQGEGLATEAFF
NA,14,TRBJ2-1,TRBV4-1,CASSHPNAGGGQFF
NA,14,TRBJ2-2,TRBV19,CASSGQRQTGELFF
NA,17,TRBJ1-5,TRBV19,CASSSGTQPNSNQPQHF
NA,15,TRBJ1-6,TRBV30,CAWSVRTGLNSPLHF
NA,15,TRBJ2-7,TRBV7-2,CASSYTGGIGYEQYF
NA,14,TRBJ1-2,TRBV30,CASAPGGFSYGYTF
NA,14,TRBJ2-7,TRBV19,CASSMGTSGREQYF
NA,15,TRBJ2-6,TRBV28,CASSFPGSGANVLTF
NA,14,TRBJ1-2,TRBV30,CAWTIGKGVHGYTF
NA,14,TRBJ2-7,TRBV29-1,CSVEKGGLPYEQYF
NA,14,TRBJ2-7,TRBV29-1,CSVGGLGGSYEQYF
NA,14,TRBJ1-5,TRBV7-2,CASSLVKGGQPQHF
NA,16,TRBJ1-2,TRBV4-1,CASSQGGQGGIYGYTF